The clone carrying this TCR beta chain appeared once. The data were taken from a study of control samples from healthy donors and cancer patients. Generated by immunoSEQ multiplex PCR, the TCRdb table keeps only in-frame clones and is missing some. Found here are roughly 41,000 clones, about 95% of them singletons; the top ten hold roughly a quarter. Trimming took off 2 bases at V and 7 bases at J, with 10 bases between the two ends. From germline, CDR1 is SGDLS and CDR2 YYNGEE. The CDR3 covers 13 residues. The sequence was obtained from a man aged 60 to 75 in good health. The sample was blood. The V call is TRBV9, the J call TRBJ2-1; no definite D call. The CDR3 protein is CASSVDSLNEQFF. The CDR3 nucleotides read TGTGCCAGCAGCGTCGATAGTTTGAATGAGCAGTTCTTC.